A single sample is the source of the 18 T cell receptor beta chains below, sequenced in a study of T-cell reconstitution after alpha-beta-depleted transplantation in children. For TCRbeta, the library was prepared with unique molecular identifiers. TCRdb processed the PCR reads anew with MiXCR; each CDR3 protein has one entry. Found here are 530,000 or so distinct CDR3 sequences, 27% of them singletons; the top ten hold 35% to 40%. The input for sequencing was PBMCs, taken before TCRalphabeta/CD19-depleted stem cell transplant. The receptors shown here come from a boy in the first two years of life with Wiskott-Aldrich syndrome, due to receive a stem cell transplant.

The chain carries TRBV5-1 and TRBJ1-5; 8 bases fit TRBD1. The CDR3 runs 15 residues. The germline gives CDR1 SGHRS, CDR2 YFSETQ. V dropped 0 bases and J dropped 5; count of bases not matched to a gene: 4. CDR3 in amino acids: CASSLDAGGDQPQHF. The CDR3, as DNA: TGCGCCAGCAGCTTGGATGCAGGGGGCGATCAGCCCCAGCATTTT.

The J gene is TRBJ2-7, the V gene TRBV5-1; 9 positions agree with TRBD1. From germline, CDR1 is SGHRS and CDR2 YFSETQ. This CDR3 contains 15 residues. The J segment lost 4 bases and the V segment lost 4 bases, leaving 9 bases of the junction unmatched. The CDR3 sequence: CASSETGTGIYEQYF. Here the CDR3 DNA reads TGCGCCAGCAGCGAAACCGGGACAGGGATTTACGAGCAGTACTTC.

CDR3 protein: CASSFGTRSNQPQHF. CDR3 in DNA: TGTGCCAGCAGTTTCGGGACCCGGAGCAATCAGCCCCAGCATTTT. The V and J genes are TRBV28 and TRBJ1-5, with D possibly TRBD1 on 5 matching bases. From germline, CDR1 is MDHEN and CDR2 SYDVKM. The CDR3 runs to 15 residues. The V end was cut by 3 bases, the J end by 1 base, with 10 bases between.

This chain uses TRBV5-1 with TRBJ1-4, with unresolved D. V dropped 5 bases and J dropped 3 bases, with 14 bases sitting between them. The CDR3 is 15 residues long. Germline V gene sequence: CDR1 SGHRS, CDR2 YFSETQ. CDR3 DNA: TGCGCCAGCAGGGGAGGTCAAGACTCTAATGAAAAACTGTTTTTT. This gives the protein CASRGGQDSNEKLFF.

In this sample, this clonotype turned up a few times. This chain links TRBV7-3 with TRBJ2-3; 7 nucleotides align to TRBD2. V shed 3 bases and J 1 base; nucleotides not matched to a gene: 4. Germline CDR1 and CDR2: SGHTA and FQGTGA. The CDR3 consists of 15 residues. For the CDR3, the DNA is TGTGCCAGCAGCTTTGTTGCGGGGGGCACAGATACGCAGTATTTT. This translates into CASSFVAGGTDTQYF. The complete variable domain, with remaining parts taken from reference TRBV7-3 and TRBJ2-3, reads GAGVSQTPSNKVTEKGKYVELRCDPISGHTALYWYRQSLGQGPEFLIYFQGTGAADDSGLPNDRFFAVRPEGSVSTLKIQRTERGDSAVYLCASSFVAGGTDTQYFGPGTRLTVL.

The gene calls are TRBV4-1 and TRBJ2-1; D gene ambiguous. The germline V gene encodes CDR1 MGHRA and CDR2 YSYEKL. V was shortened by 4 bases and J by 9 bases, with 13 bases between the two germline ends. CDR3 length: 13 amino acids. For the CDR3, the DNA is TGCGCCAGCAGCCTCGGACCGATGGGTGAGCAGTTCTTC. Translating gives CASSLGPMGEQFF.

The genes are TRBV20-1 and TRBJ2-7; 14 bases match TRBD2. Germline loops: CDR1 DFQATT, CDR2 SNEGSKA (reference sequence). Trimming at V came to 7 bases and at J to 7 bases, leaving 6 bases not matched to a gene. The CDR3 is 13 amino acids. This chain's CDR3 is CSVPGLAGDEQYF. CDR3 nucleotides: TGCAGTGTCCCGGGACTAGCGGGAGATGAGCAGTACTTC.

This clonotype showed up just a few times. The chain recombines TRBV7-2 with TRBJ1-2; the D gene is possibly TRBD1 (6 bases). The germline V gene encodes CDR1 SGHTA and CDR2 FQGNSA. This CDR3 is 12 amino acids long. V dropped 6 bases and J dropped 4 bases, with 9 bases sitting between them. CDR3 DNA: TGTGCCAGCAGAAAGGGGGGCTATGGCTACACCTTC. The encoded protein is CASRKGGYGYTF.

The chain uses TRBV5-1 and TRBJ2-1; 8 bases are shared with TRBD2. Per germline, CDR1 SGHRS and CDR2 YFSETQ. V was pared by 2 bases and J by 8 bases, with 3 bases of the junction left unmatched. The CDR3 extends over 13 amino acids. CDR3 region: CASSLGTRDEQFF. CDR3 nucleotides: TGCGCCAGCAGCTTAGGGACTAGGGATGAGCAGTTCTTC.

This clonotype was observed a handful of times. This chain connects TRBV20-1 to TRBJ2-7; a possible D gene is TRBD2 (5 bases). The CDR3 is 13 residues long. V was shortened by 3 bases and J by 2 bases, with 11 bases between the two germline ends. Germline CDR1 reads DFQATT; CDR2 reads SNEGSKA (reference sequence). The CDR3 reads CSARGRGTYEQYF. DNA of the CDR3: TGCAGTGCTAGGGGCCGGGGAACCTACGAGCAGTACTTC.

The V gene is TRBV5-1, the J gene TRBJ2-1; D possibly uses TRBD1 or TRBD2 (5 bases each). Germline V gene data show CDR1 as SGHRS and CDR2 as YFSETQ. The CDR3 is 16 residues long. V was clipped by 0 bases and J by 6 bases, with 16 bases between them. The CDR3 region is CASSLAGTTYGNEQFF. The CDR3 DNA sequence: TGCGCCAGCAGCTTGGCCGGGACCACCTACGGCAATGAGCAGTTCTTC.

There are a few counts of this clonotype. V is TRBV7-2 and J is TRBJ1-1, with a weak D call TRBD1 (6 bases). The germline V gene encodes CDR1 SGHTA and CDR2 FQGNSA. The V and J ends lost 2 bases and 5 bases respectively, with 15 bases between them. The CDR3 covers 15 residues. The CDR3: CASSLWGGALTEAFF. The CDR3 DNA sequence: TGTGCCAGCAGCTTATGGGGGGGCGCATTAACTGAAGCTTTCTTT.

The chain carries TRBV5-1 and TRBJ2-5; D unresolved. V lost 6 bases and J 1 base, leaving 7 bases between the germline ends. The length of the CDR3 is 12 residues. Germline CDR1 and CDR2: SGHRS and YFSETQ. The CDR3 DNA sequence: TGCGCCAGCACGGCTAGCCAAGAGACCCAGTACTTC. It specifies CASTASQETQYF.

The chain is built from TRBV10-3 and TRBJ2-5, with TRBD1 identical over 9 bases. V dropped 10 bases and J dropped 5; count of bases not matched to a gene: 11. The CDR3 runs to 14 residues. Germline V gene sequence: CDR1 ENHRY, CDR2 SYGVKD. The CDR3 DNA reads as TGTGCCACCGCAATCGGACAGGGGAGGGAGACCCAGTACTTC. Amino acids: CATAIGQGRETQYF.

This clonotype was recorded a few times. The V call is TRBV6-1, the J call TRBJ2-1, with 12 bases that match TRBD2. The CDR3 spans 15 residues. The V gene end was trimmed by 5 bases and the J gene end by 7 bases; junction bases not matched to a gene: 6. The V gene's germline CDR1 is MNHNS and CDR2 SASEGT. This CDR3 is CASSTTSGRSNEQFF. The CDR3 DNA reads as TGTGCCAGCAGTACGACTAGCGGGAGAAGTAATGAGCAGTTCTTC.

This clonotype was seen a handful of times. V and J are TRBV6-1 and TRBJ2-1, with D perhaps given as TRBD1 or TRBD2 (7 bases each). This CDR3 region has 17 residues. The germline V gene has CDR1 MNHNS and CDR2 SASEGT. V was clipped by 6 bases and J by 8 bases, with 26 bases between them. The CDR3 sequence: CASSPDPPGGARDEQFF. The CDR3 bases are TGTGCCAGCAGCCCAGACCCTCCAGGGGGGGCTCGGGATGAGCAGTTCTTC.

This clonotype turned up a few times. The CDR3 sequence is CASTKSSGAGDNEQFF. Here the CDR3 DNA reads TGTGCCAGCACCAAAAGTTCTGGGGCCGGGGACAATGAGCAGTTCTTC. The chain couples TRBV7-2 to TRBJ2-1; D tentatively reads TRBD1 or TRBD2 (5 bases each). From germline, CDR1 is SGHTA and CDR2 FQGNSA. V lost 7 bases and J lost 5, with 21 bases in between. The CDR3 contains 16 residues. The full variable domain, its missing parts supplied by reference TRBV7-2 and TRBJ2-1, is GAGVSQSPSNKVTEKGKDVELRCDPISGHTALYWYRQSLGQGLEFLIYFQGNSAPDKSGLPSDRFSAERTGGSVSTLTIQRTQQEDSAVYLCASTKSSGAGDNEQFFGPGTRLTVL.

The genes are TRBV15 and TRBJ2-4; D remains ambiguous. V was cut by 6 bases and J by 6 bases, with 15 bases left in between. Germline V gene data show CDR1 as LNHNV and CDR2 as YYDKDF (reference sequence). The CDR3 length is 14 residues. The CDR3 here is CATRRPGLGNIQYF. CDR3 DNA sequence: TGTGCCACCAGAAGACCTGGCCTTGGAAACATTCAGTACTTC.